One and the same sample provided the 10 T cell receptor beta chains below, sequenced in a study of OX40 agonist ivuxolimab in advanced cancers. The assay was immunoSEQ multiplex PCR, and TCRdb's table has in-frame clones only and misses some. The sample shows over 55,000 clones, approximately 81% of them seen only once. The starting material was CD4+ or CD8+ T cells sorted from blood, obtained in a trial of the OX40 agonist ivuxolimab. Receptor source: an adult with an advanced solid tumor such as melanoma, head and neck, liver or kidney cancer.

Notes on this clone: One end of the junction varies from germline; a read error may be responsible. The chain carries TRBV7-7 and TRBJ1-1; 8 bases fit TRBD1. The V gene's germline CDR1 is SSHAT and CDR2 FNYEAQ (reference sequence). This CDR3 spans 13 amino acids. CDR3 DNA: TGTGCTAGCAGCCTAGACAGGGGCACTGAAGCTTTCTTT. It encodes CASSLDRGTEAFF.

This clone was detected a few times. The chain recombines TRBV9 with TRBJ2-3; possible D gene TRBD2, 5 bases. The CDR3 has 15 amino acids. Per the germline V gene, CDR1 is SGDLS and CDR2 is YYNGEE. The CDR3 reads CAKTTGGSSMDTQYF. The CDR3 region has the DNA TGTGCGAAAACCACTGGCGGGTCGAGTATGGATACGCAGTATTTT. Based on the CDR3 plus reference TRBV9 and TRBJ2-3, the full variable domain is DSGVTQTPKHLITATGQRVTLRCSPRSGDLSVYWYQQSLDQGLQFLIQYYNGEERAKGNILERFSAQQFPDLHSELNLSSLELGDSALYFCAKTTGGSSMDTQYFGPGTRLTVL.

This chain connects TRBV13 to TRBJ2-3; 15 nucleotides align to TRBD2. CDR1 PRHDT and CDR2 FYEKMQ come from the germline V gene (reference sequence). The CDR3 covers 18 residues. The J segment lost 3 bases and the V segment lost 2 bases, leaving 6 bases of the junction unmatched. This CDR3 reads CASSLRTSGRVGTDTQYF. Here the CDR3 DNA reads TGTGCCAGCAGCTTAAGGACTAGCGGGAGGGTGGGGACAGATACGCAGTATTTT.

This clone was counted a few times. This rearrangement joins TRBV5-4 to TRBJ2-7; TRBD1 agrees at 8 bases. This CDR3 has 15 amino acids. Germline CDR1 SGHNT, CDR2 YYREEE (reference sequence). V gave up 4 bases and J gave up 2 bases; unmatched junction bases: 8. The CDR3 DNA reads TGTGCCAGCAGCAAAGGGACAGGCCCGACCTACGAGCAGTACTTC. Its translation: CASSKGTGPTYEQYF.

Here the CDR3 DNA reads TGTGCCAGCAGTTTACAGGGGACGGGGACTGAAGCTTTCTTT. Encoded protein: CASSLQGTGTEAFF. V usage is TRBV27 and J usage is TRBJ1-1; TRBD1 is a possible D gene (6 bases). V was trimmed by 2 bases and J by 5 bases, leaving 12 bases between them. Looked up from germline, CDR1 is MNHEY and CDR2 is SMNVEV (reference sequence). This CDR3 is 14 amino acids long.

This chain connects TRBV7-2 to TRBJ2-1, with D unresolved. The CDR3 is 14 amino acids. CDR1 is SGHTA and CDR2 is FQGNSA in the germline V gene. Trimming took off 0 bases at V and 7 bases at J, with 10 bases between the two ends. The CDR3 sequence: CASSLAPRLNEQFF. The CDR3 nucleotides are TGTGCCAGCAGCTTAGCCCCCAGACTGAATGAGCAGTTCTTC.

The genes are TRBV5-1 and TRBJ1-2, with unresolved D. Per the germline V gene, CDR1 is SGHRS and CDR2 is YFSETQ. This CDR3 region has 13 residues. Trimming stripped 0 bases from V and 3 bases from J, with 6 bases between. The CDR3: CASSLEGHYGYTF. CDR3 coding DNA: TGCGCCAGCAGCTTGGAGGGCCACTATGGCTACACCTTC.

The rearrangement links TRBV6-1 to TRBJ2-7; D perhaps matches TRBD2 (6 bases). Germline CDR1 reads MNHNS; CDR2 reads SASEGT. Trimming cost V 0 bases and J 3 bases, with 9 bases left between them. The CDR3 has 14 amino acids. The CDR3 DNA reads TGTGCCAGCAGTGAAGCGCTGGGGGGCTACGAGCAGTACGTC. The encoded protein is CASSEALGGYEQYV.

This chain uses TRBV2 with TRBJ2-2, with a weak D call TRBD2 (6 bases). Trimming took off 4 bases at V and 4 bases at J, with 10 bases between the two ends. The CDR3 extends over 14 amino acids. The germline CDR1 and CDR2 sequences are SNHLY and FYNNEI. For the CDR3, the DNA is TGTGCCAGCAGTGGTCAGCGGGCCACCGGGGAGCTGTTTTTT. Its translation is CASSGQRATGELFF. Complete variable domain (other parts from reference TRBV2 and TRBJ2-2): EPEVTQTPSHQVTQMGQEVILRCVPISNHLYFYWYRQILGQKVEFLVSFYNNEISEKSEIFDDQFSVERPDGSNFTLKIRSTKLEDSAMYFCASSGQRATGELFFGEGSRLTVL.

The sample holds a few counts of this clone. The rearrangement uses TRBV5-6 and TRBJ2-3, with TRBD2 matching over 15 bases. The CDR3 sequence is 17 residues long. J lost 4 bases, V lost 3 bases, and 6 bases had no gene match. Germline-derived CDR1 and CDR2 are SGHDT and YYEEEE. CDR3 protein: CASSSGLAGGPADTQYF. CDR3 DNA sequence: TGTGCCAGCAGCTCCGGACTAGCGGGAGGGCCGGCAGATACGCAGTATTTT.